The T cell receptor beta chain under discussion was sequenced for a study of radiotherapy plus CTLA-4 blockade in lung cancer. The CDR3 contains 15 residues. Germline CDR1 reads MGHRA; CDR2 reads YSYEKL. V trimming: 1 base; J trimming: 3 bases; junction bases outside the gene matches: 3. This clone has a single count. The target antigen is unknown. Ipilimumab CTLA-4 blockade and focal radiation were given to patients with chemo-refractory metastatic non-small-cell lung cancer. Overall study results and limits: Radiotherapy with ipilimumab was followed by blood expansion of tumor-derived clones.

Sequencing used immunoSEQ multiplex PCR; TCRdb keeps in-frame clones, though not all of them. Seen here are almost 55,000 clones, more than 65% observed once, and the top ten hold 2.5% to 4%. The chain is built from TRBV4-1 and TRBJ2-5; 9 bases fit TRBD1. The sample was peripheral blood, taken from a patient treated with radiotherapy plus ipilimumab. This clonotype was obtained from a human donor with non-small cell lung cancer who had a partial response to radiotherapy plus ipilimumab. DNA for the CDR3: TGCGCCAGCAGCCAAGGGACAGGGGTAAAAGAGACCCAGTACTTC. As protein: CASSQGTGVKETQYF.